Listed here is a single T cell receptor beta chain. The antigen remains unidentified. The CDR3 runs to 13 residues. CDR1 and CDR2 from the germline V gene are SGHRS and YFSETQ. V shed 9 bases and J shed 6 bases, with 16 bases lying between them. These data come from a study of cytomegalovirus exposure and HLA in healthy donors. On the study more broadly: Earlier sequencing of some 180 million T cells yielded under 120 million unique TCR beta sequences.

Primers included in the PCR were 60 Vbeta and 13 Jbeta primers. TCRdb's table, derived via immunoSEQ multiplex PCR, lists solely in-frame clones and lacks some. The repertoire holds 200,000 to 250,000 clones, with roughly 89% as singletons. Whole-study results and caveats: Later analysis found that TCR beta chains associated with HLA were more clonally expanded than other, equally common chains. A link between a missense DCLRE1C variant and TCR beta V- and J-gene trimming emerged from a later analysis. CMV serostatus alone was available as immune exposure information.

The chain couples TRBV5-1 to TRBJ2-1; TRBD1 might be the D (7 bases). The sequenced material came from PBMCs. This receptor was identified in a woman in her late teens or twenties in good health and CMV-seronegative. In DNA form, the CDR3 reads TGCGCCACCTCAGGGGGGAGGCGCAATGAGCAGTTCTTC. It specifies CATSGGRRNEQFF.